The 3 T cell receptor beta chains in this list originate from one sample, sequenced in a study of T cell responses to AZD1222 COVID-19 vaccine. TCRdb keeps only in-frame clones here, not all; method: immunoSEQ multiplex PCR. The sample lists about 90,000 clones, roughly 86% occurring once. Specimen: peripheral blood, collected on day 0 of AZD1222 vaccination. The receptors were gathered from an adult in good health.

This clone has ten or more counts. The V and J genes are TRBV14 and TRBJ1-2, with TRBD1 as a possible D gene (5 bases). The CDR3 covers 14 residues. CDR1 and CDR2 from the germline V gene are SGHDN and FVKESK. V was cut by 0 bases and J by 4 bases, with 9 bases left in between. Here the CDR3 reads CASSQDARGYGYTF. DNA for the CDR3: TGTGCCAGCAGCCAAGATGCAAGGGGCTATGGCTACACCTTC.

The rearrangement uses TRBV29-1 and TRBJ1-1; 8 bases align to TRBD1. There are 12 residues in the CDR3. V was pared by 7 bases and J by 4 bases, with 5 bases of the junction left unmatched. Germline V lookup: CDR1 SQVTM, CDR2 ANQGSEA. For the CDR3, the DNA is TGCAGCGCCGAGGACAGGGCCACTGAAGCTTTCTTT. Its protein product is CSAEDRATEAFF.

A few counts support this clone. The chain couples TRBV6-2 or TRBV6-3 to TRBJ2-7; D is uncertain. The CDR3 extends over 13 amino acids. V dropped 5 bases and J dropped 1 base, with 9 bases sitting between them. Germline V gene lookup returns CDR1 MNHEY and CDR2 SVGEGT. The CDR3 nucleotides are TGTGCCAGCAGTCCGACGGATTCCTACGAGCAGTACTTC. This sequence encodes CASSPTDSYEQYF.